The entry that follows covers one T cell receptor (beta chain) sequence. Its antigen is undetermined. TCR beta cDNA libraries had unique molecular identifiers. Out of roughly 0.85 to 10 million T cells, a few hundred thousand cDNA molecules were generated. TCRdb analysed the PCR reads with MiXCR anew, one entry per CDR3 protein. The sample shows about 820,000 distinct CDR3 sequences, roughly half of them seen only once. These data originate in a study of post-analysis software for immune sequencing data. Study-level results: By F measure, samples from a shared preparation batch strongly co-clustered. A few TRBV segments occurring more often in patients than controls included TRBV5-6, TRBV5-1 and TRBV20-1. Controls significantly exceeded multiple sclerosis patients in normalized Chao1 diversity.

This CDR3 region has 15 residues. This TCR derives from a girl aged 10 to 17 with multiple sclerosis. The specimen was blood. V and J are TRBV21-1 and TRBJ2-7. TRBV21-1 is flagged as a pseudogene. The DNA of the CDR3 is TGTGCCAGCAGCAAAGGAGGCACACCGATCTACGAGCAGTACTTC. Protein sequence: CASSKGGTPIYEQYF.